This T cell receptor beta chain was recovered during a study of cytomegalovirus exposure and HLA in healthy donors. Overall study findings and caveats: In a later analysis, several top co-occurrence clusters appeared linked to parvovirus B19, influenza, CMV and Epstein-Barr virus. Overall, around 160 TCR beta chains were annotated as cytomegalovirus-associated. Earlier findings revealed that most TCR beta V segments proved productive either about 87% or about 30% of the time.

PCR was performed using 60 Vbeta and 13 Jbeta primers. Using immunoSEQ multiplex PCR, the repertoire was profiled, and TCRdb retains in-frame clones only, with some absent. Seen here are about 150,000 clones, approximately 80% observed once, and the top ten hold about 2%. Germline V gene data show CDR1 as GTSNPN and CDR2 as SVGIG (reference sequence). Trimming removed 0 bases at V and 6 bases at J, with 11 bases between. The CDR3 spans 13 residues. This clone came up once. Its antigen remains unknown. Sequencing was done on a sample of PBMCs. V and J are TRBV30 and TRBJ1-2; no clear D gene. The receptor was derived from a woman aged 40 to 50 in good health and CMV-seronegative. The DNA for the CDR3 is TGTGCCTGGAGTGTAATGGGAGTGGATGGCTACACCTTC. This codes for CAWSVMGVDGYTF.